This T cell receptor beta chain was observed in a study of read filtering for tumor transcriptome and immune sequencing. Background on the study: TCR-mapped reads were about 4.05 to 10.27 million with IR-seq versus roughly 80 to 1,300 with RNA-seq.

This CDR3 spans 14 amino acids. With 0 bases removed from V and 8 bases from J, the gap between germline ends came to 11 bases. CDR1 is SGHNT and CDR2 is YENEEA in the germline V gene. The table lists this clonotype with many counts. Antigen: not known. The library was built from about 370 ng RNA with molecular barcoded adaptors for alpha/delta and beta/gamma chains. TCRdb re-derived calls from the reads in MiXCR, one entry per CDR3 protein. The sample has tens of thousands of distinct CDR3 sequences, around 20% seen once. Study outcomes and limitations: Dropping single-read clonotypes raised IR-seq and RNA-seq shared-clonotype correlation. The sorted CD138-negative fraction was a mixed bone marrow immune population, not purified T cells.

The sample comprised a population of CD138-negative cells sorted from bone marrow. The sequence was obtained from a donor at least 40 years old with multiple myeloma. This sequence joins TRBV11-3 and TRBJ2-1, with D possibly matching TRBD2 (6 bases). The CDR3 region is CASSLESGEYEQFF. Here the CDR3 DNA reads TGTGCCAGCAGCTTAGAATCGGGAGAGTATGAGCAGTTCTTC. The variable domain in full, completed from reference TRBV11-3 and TRBJ2-1, reads EAGVVQSPRYKIIEKKQPVAFWCNPISGHNTLYWYLQNLGQGPELLIRYENEEAVDDSQLPKDRFSAERLKGVDSTLKIQPAELGDSAVYLCASSLESGEYEQFFGPGTRLTVL.